The next 10 T cell receptor beta chains were all read from a single sample in a study of long-term antiretroviral therapy in people with HIV. Sequencing used immunoSEQ v3.0 at survey level. Data came from immunoSEQ multiplex PCR; TCRdb stores just in-frame clones and leaves some out. Of 15,000 to 20,000 clones in the sample, approximately 80% are singletons; the top ten hold about 13%. Sequences were derived from unsorted PBMCs, sampled 0.3 years after starting antiretroviral therapy. The receptors shown here come from a woman between 45 and 60 years old with HIV.

This clone has only a few counts. The chain employs TRBV2 and TRBJ1-2; possible D gene TRBD1, 6 bases. V lost 6 bases to trimming and J lost 4 bases, with 12 bases between them. The CDR3 consists of 13 residues. CDR1 and CDR2 from the germline V gene are SNHLY and FYNNEI. The CDR3, as DNA: TGTGCCAGCAGGAGGGGGGGTGGCTATGGCTACACCTTC. This codes for CASRRGGGYGYTF.

The CDR3 reads CASSLTSGLGTEAFF. The CDR3 DNA reads as TGTGCCAGCAGCCTAACCAGTGGGTTAGGCACTGAAGCTTTCTTT. The genes are TRBV11-2 and TRBJ1-1; D gene unclear. The ends were cut back, 5 bases at V and 4 bases at J, with 17 bases in the middle. The CDR3 is 15 amino acids. Germline lookup yields CDR1 SGHAT and CDR2 FQNNGV.

This chain connects TRBV18 to TRBJ2-5, with 7 bases lining up with TRBD1. The CDR3 contains 15 residues. V gave up 0 bases and J gave up 4 bases; unmatched junction bases: 5. CDR1 KGHSH and CDR2 LQKENI come from the germline V gene. The CDR3 region is CASSPPEGAGETQYF. The CDR3 DNA follows: TGTGCCAGCTCACCACCCGAGGGGGCCGGAGAGACCCAGTACTTC.

This clone was counted a single time. The chain carries TRBV5-1 and TRBJ2-3; tentative D call: TRBD1 (6 bases). Trimming pared 3 bases from V and 2 bases from J, leaving 13 bases between. Germline assignment: CDR1 SGHRS and CDR2 YFSETQ. CDR3 length: 15 amino acids. CDR3 region: CASSSYGQLTDTQYF. CDR3 nucleotides: TGCGCCAGCAGCTCCTACGGACAGCTCACAGATACGCAGTATTTT.

This chain links TRBV5-1 with TRBJ1-6, with TRBD1 matching over 9 bases. Germline CDR1 reads SGHRS; CDR2 reads YFSETQ. Trimming at V came to 0 bases and at J to 8 bases, leaving 3 bases not matched to a gene. CDR3 length: 15 amino acids. This CDR3 reads CASSLEGTGYSPLHF. The CDR3 region has the DNA TGCGCCAGCAGCTTGGAGGGGACAGGGTATTCACCCCTCCACTTT.

The gene calls are TRBV2 and TRBJ1-5; D possibly corresponds to TRBD1 (5 bases). Germline CDR1 and CDR2: SNHLY and FYNNEI. V was clipped by 7 bases and J by 6 bases, with 19 bases between them. The CDR3 runs to 15 residues. Here the CDR3 reads CASTPGGGEAQPQHF. DNA of the CDR3: TGTGCCAGCACCCCGGGGGGAGGGGAGGCTCAGCCCCAGCATTTT. The full variable domain, completed using reference TRBV2 and TRBJ1-5, is EPEVTQTPSHQVTQMGQEVILRCVPISNHLYFYWYRQILGQKVEFLVSFYNNEISEKSEIFDDQFSVERPDGSNFTLKIRSTKLEDSAMYFCASTPGGGEAQPQHFGDGTRLSIL.

The chain joins TRBV29-1 to TRBJ2-7; TRBD1 aligns across 8 bases. Germline V gene data show CDR1 as SQVTM and CDR2 as ANQGSEA. V trimming: 6 bases; J trimming: 3 bases; junction bases outside the gene matches: 10. The CDR3 is 14 residues long. CDR3 protein: CSVLYRDRFYEQYF. The CDR3 region has the DNA TGCAGCGTACTATACCGGGACAGGTTCTACGAGCAGTACTTC.

V usage is TRBV5-1 and J usage is TRBJ2-7; possible D gene TRBD1, 6 bases. Trimming removed 1 base from V and 3 bases from J, with 11 bases in between. Germline V gives CDR1 SGHRS, CDR2 YFSETQ. This CDR3 region has 14 residues. The CDR3 bases are TGCGCCAGCAGCTTGACAGGGAGAAGCTACGAGCAGTACTTC. Its translation: CASSLTGRSYEQYF.

The CDR3: CASSPDSSHTGELFF. CDR3 in DNA: TGTGCCAGCAGCCCGGACAGTTCCCACACCGGGGAGCTGTTTTTT. V usage is TRBV14 and J usage is TRBJ2-2; D is perhaps TRBD1 (6 bases). Looked up from germline, CDR1 is SGHDN and CDR2 is FVKESK. CDR3 length: 15 amino acids. V was pared by 4 bases and J by 3 bases, with 12 bases between. Complete variable domain (other parts from reference TRBV14 and TRBJ2-2): EAGVTQFPSHSVIEKGQTVTLRCDPISGHDNLYWYRRVMGKEIKFLLHFVKESKQDESGMPNNRFLAERTGGTYSTLKVQPAELEDSGVYFCASSPDSSHTGELFFGEGSRLTVL.

This clone showed up just a few times. J is TRBJ1-2 and V is TRBV19, with D perhaps TRBD1 (5 bases). The length of the CDR3 is 15 residues. V lost 5 bases, J lost 2 bases, and 15 bases lay in between. CDR1 is LNHDA, CDR2 SQIVND, per germline (reference sequence). CDR3 nucleotide sequence: TGTGCCAGTAGTTCCACCCTGACAGTGAACTATGGCTACACCTTC. This sequence encodes CASSSTLTVNYGYTF.